The rows below give T cell receptor beta chains drawn from one sample of a study of cytomegalovirus exposure and HLA in healthy donors. The data were produced by immunoSEQ multiplex PCR, yet TCRdb's version contains in-frame clones alone and is incomplete. Of 100,000 to 150,000 clones listed, over 60% are singletons. The sequencing sample was made of PBMCs. The receptors derive from a man aged 18 to 30 in good health and CMV-seronegative. Each CDR3 is given with its conserved first and last residue. D genes are given only for firm matches. Where a row states a size, it is once, few, many or the class of an expanded clone; other rows omit it.

v_gene	j_gene	len	abundance	d_gene	CDR3aa	CDR3nt
TRBV27	TRBJ2-3	15	-	TRBD2	CASRQLAGGRGTQYF	TGTGCCAGCAGACAACTAGCGGGGGGACGGGGGACGCAGTATTTT
TRBV28	TRBJ1-2	16	-	-	CASSSSGQVFHYGYTF	TGTGCCAGCAGTTCCTCTGGGCAGGTTTTTCACTATGGCTACACCTTC
TRBV7-9	TRBJ1-1	12	-	-	CASSNGVREAFF	TGTGCCAGCAGCAACGGGGTACGTGAAGCTTTCTTT
TRBV27	TRBJ1-3	14	-	-	CASSRALGPDTIYF	TGTGCCAGCAGTCGCGCGCTGGGCCCGGACACCATATATTTT
TRBV14	TRBJ2-1	17	-	TRBD1	CASSQSSYRGSYNEQFF	TGTGCCAGCAGCCAGAGCTCTTACAGGGGCTCCTACAATGAGCAGTTCTTC
TRBV18	TRBJ2-5	13	-	-	CASSPTREETQYF	TGTGCCAGCTCACCCACACGGGAAGAGACCCAGTACTTC
TRBV5-4	TRBJ2-3	12	-	-	CASSLIFDTQYF	TGTGCCAGCAGCTTGATCTTTGATACGCAGTATTTT
TRBV11-1	TRBJ2-7	16	few	TRBD2	CASSTGVSGRGYEQYF	TGTGCCAGCAGCACTGGCGTTAGCGGGAGAGGTTACGAGCAGTACTTC
TRBV5-1	TRBJ2-5	13	-	-	CASSEVGQETQYF	TGCGCCAGCAGCGAGGTCGGTCAGGAGACCCAGTACTTC
TRBV6-4	TRBJ2-5	14	-	-	CASSEEGDGKTQYF	TGTGCCAGCAGTGAGGAAGGAGACGGGAAGACCCAGTACTTC
TRBV4-1	TRBJ1-1	16	-	-	CASSPGVGASNTEAFF	TGCGCCAGCTCCCCAGGTGTGGGGGCGTCCAACACTGAAGCTTTCTTT
TRBV27	TRBJ1-1	13	-	-	CASSWVANTEAFF	TGTGCCAGCAGTTGGGTAGCCAACACTGAAGCTTTCTTT
TRBV25-1	TRBJ1-4	15	-	-	CASSHWSGDNEKLFF	TGTGCCAGCAGCCATTGGTCGGGGGATAATGAAAAACTGTTTTTT
TRBV4-2	TRBJ1-2	15	-	TRBD1	CASSQATGRYYGYTF	TGTGCCAGCAGCCAAGCGACAGGGAGATACTATGGCTACACCTTC
TRBV29-1	TRBJ2-7	15	once	-	CSVGGVEGGSYEQYF	TGCAGCGTTGGAGGCGTGGAGGGAGGCTCCTACGAGCAGTACTTC
TRBV7-9	TRBJ1-1	18	-	TRBD1	CSSSSSFGTGWDDTEAFF	TGTTCCAGCAGCTCGTCTTTCGGGACAGGGTGGGACGACACTGAAGCTTTCTTT
TRBV5-1	TRBJ1-2	16	-	TRBD1	CASSLGGTGRNYGYTF	TGCGCCAGCAGCTTGGGGGGGACAGGGCGAAACTATGGCTACACCTTC